Here is one T cell receptor beta chain with its context. This record comes from a study of T cell changes during pregnancy in multiple sclerosis. This CDR3 is built from 16 residues. The V end was cut by 8 bases, the J end by 6 bases, with 22 bases between. Germline CDR1 is MNHNY and CDR2 is SVGAGI (reference sequence). The assay was immunoSEQ multiplex PCR, and TCRdb's table has in-frame clones only and misses some. This table has some 55,000 clones, approximately 90% appearing once. V usage is TRBV6-6 and J usage is TRBJ2-2; the D is unclear. Sequenced: peripheral blood from another person, used as feeder cells. This sequence was found in a human donor whose cells served as feeder cells for cultures in a pregnancy study. CDR3 coding DNA: TGTGCCAGCCCCCCAACCCAAGCACCGGACGCCGGGGAGCTGTTTTTT. This codes for CASPPTQAPDAGELFF.